This T cell receptor beta chain stems from a study of immune evolution from preneoplasia to lung adenocarcinoma. Study results and limitations: Normal lung had highest clonality; later lesions appeared denser, more diverse. Normal lung had the highest top T cell clone frequencies.

J lost 5 bases, V lost 5 bases, and 21 bases had no gene match. CDR3 length: 20 residues. Germline lookup yields CDR1 SGHRS and CDR2 YFSETQ. A word on this clone: Antigen specificity is unknown.

TCRdb keeps only in-frame clones here, not all; method: immunoSEQ multiplex PCR. Here the sample spans around 11,000 clones, 82% being singletons. The V call is TRBV5-1, the J call TRBJ1-4, with 10 positions matching TRBD1. The TCR sequence derives from a person aged 65-85 years with lung adenocarcinoma. Sequencing used FFPE minimally invasive lung adenocarcinoma tissue. CDR3 coding DNA: TGCGCCAGCAGTCACTACCCACGGGGACAGGGGACTAGTACAAATGAAAAACTGTTTTTT. Its translation is CASSHYPRGQGTSTNEKLFF. Using reference TRBV5-1 and TRBJ1-4 for the parts outside the CDR3, the full variable domain is KAGVTQTPRYLIKTRGQQVTLSCSPISGHRSVSWYQQTPGQGLQFLFEYFSETQRNKGNFPGRFSGRQFSNSRSEMNVSTLELGDSALYLCASSHYPRGQGTSTNEKLFFGSGTQLSVL.